Listed below are T cell receptor beta chains from one sample, sequenced in a study of blood T cell repertoires in COVID-19. The repertoire was sequenced with immunoSEQ multiplex PCR; TCRdb's copy has only in-frame clones and lacks some. Of tens of thousands of clones listed, 70% to 90% are singletons. The specimen sequenced was peripheral blood. The receptors here all came from a woman aged 80 or older with acute or convalescent COVID-19. Both conserved end residues are trimmed from each CDR3. D genes are given only for firm matches. The size field is filled for only some rows; it gives once, few, many or a size class.

TRBJ2-3,-,-,TRBV7-2,ASSRWDFTDTQY
TRBJ2-1,TRBD2,-,TRBV7-2,ASSFELADNEQF
TRBJ1-2,TRBD1,-,TRBV11-2,ASSPWDRGYGYT
TRBJ2-6,-,-,TRBV9,ASSQAPFPGANVLT
TRBJ2-3,-,-,TRBV2,ASSWGPDTQY
TRBJ2-4,-,-,TRBV5-1,ASSWGHRDLQNIQY
TRBJ1-5,-,-,TRBV7-2,ASSLGTINQPQH
TRBJ1-1,-,few,TRBV15,ATSMRPGVEAF
TRBJ1-1,-,-,TRBV28,ASSVQGLYTEAF
TRBJ1-5,-,-,TRBV6-2/TRBV6-3,ASSYLRGSQPQH
TRBJ2-3,-,-,TRBV4-1,ASSPLRADLTDTQY
TRBJ1-4,TRBD1,once,TRBV5-6,ASSKTGGIGEKLF
TRBJ2-7,TRBD2,-,TRBV6-5,ASSYLAGGPLREQY
TRBJ1-4,-,-,TRBV9,ASSVVGTAGEKLF
TRBJ2-5,-,-,TRBV4-3,ASSQDPRETQY
TRBJ1-4,-,once,TRBV15,ATARERTNEKLF
TRBJ2-1,TRBD2,-,TRBV6-2/TRBV6-3,ASSYPTSGRTNEQF
TRBJ1-2,-,-,TRBV29-1,SVEVGLYGYT
TRBJ2-1,TRBD1,-,TRBV2,ASRGTGSWQF
TRBJ1-2,-,-,TRBV28,ASRNSRDLYGYT
TRBJ1-2,TRBD1,few,TRBV2,ASRDRGYGYT
TRBJ1-2,-,-,TRBV2,ASSEPGARGGYT
TRBJ1-6,-,-,TRBV13,ASSLGPRSNSPLH
TRBJ2-7,TRBD1,-,TRBV2,ASSEGTGSYEQY
TRBJ2-5,-,-,TRBV6-5,ASSLQGTQY
TRBJ1-2,TRBD1,-,TRBV30,ASGQGKGYGYT
TRBJ2-7,-,-,TRBV6-5,ASSRSGGLYEQY
TRBJ1-1,TRBD1,once,TRBV19,ASNLRSGTGGTEAF
TRBJ2-3,TRBD2,once,TRBV12-5,ASGSGTSGDTQY
TRBJ2-3,TRBD2,-,TRBV30,AWSVRGLAGRTDTQY
TRBJ1-6,-,-,TRBV27,ASSLWRNSPLH
TRBJ1-2,-,-,TRBV28,ASSLSLLGYT